This record concerns one T cell receptor beta chain sequence. The CDR3 totals 14 residues. CDR1 is SEHNR and CDR2 is FQNEAQ in the germline V gene (reference sequence). V was pared by 4 bases and J by 7 bases, with 16 bases between. The study counted Cohort 3 donors as recovered given two negative PCRs, clearance, or symptom resolution. The record originates from a study of blood T cell repertoires in COVID-19. Study summary: COVID-19 samples from acute and convalescent phases originated in the United States, Italy and Spain.

Methods used by the authors: Amplified reference gene primers provided the basis for estimating nucleated cell counts. The table came from immunoSEQ multiplex PCR; TCRdb's copy has only in-frame clones and leaves some out. That table furnishes V, J and clone size, whereas the DNA furnished D and trimming. The sample carries fewer than 500,000 clones, about 90% recorded once. The origin of this receptor is a woman between 18 and 29 years old who had recovered from COVID-19. V usage is TRBV7-9 and J usage is TRBJ1-2; D is perhaps TRBD1 (5 bases). Sequences were obtained from PBMCs or T cells enriched from blood (not recorded which). CDR3 amino acids: CASSSTGGGGGYTF. The CDR3 region has the DNA TGTGCCAGCAGCTCGACCGGCGGGGGAGGTGGCTACACCTTC.